The clone carrying this T cell receptor beta chain showed up many times. Its cognate antigen is unknown. The sample comes from a study of T cell repertoires in cytomegalovirus infection. Study-wide background: Evidence of both CMV infection and a matching HLA type came from public TCR beta signatures.

CDR3 length: 12 residues. CDR1 and CDR2 from the germline V gene are SGHVS and FQNEAQ. V was cut by 2 bases and J by 5 bases, with 6 bases left in between. Overall study findings and caveats: Ex vivo, HLA-C-restricted CMV-specific TCR beta clonotypes prevailed over the rest of the response.

In TCRdb, the reads were re-called with MiXCR into one record per CDR3 protein. Among about 190,000 distinct CDR3 sequences, roughly 27% were seen once, and the ten largest hold under 35%. The sample taken for sequencing was PBMCs. The chain employs TRBV7-8 and TRBJ2-5; perhaps TRBD2 as D (5 bases). The receptor comes from a human donor in good health (CMV status not recorded). Some clones in this sample may be carry-over from other donors' samples. The CDR3 nucleotides are TGTGCCAGCAGCTTATCGGGGGAGACCCAGTACTTC. Translation gives CASSLSGETQYF.